This T cell receptor (beta chain) was sequenced in a study of CD8+CD57+ T cells in acquired aplastic anemia. Overall study context: An average of roughly 11 million reads for CD4+ cells was obtained from healthy donors. Study-wide results and limits: In common between the patients and the controls were more than 25 CD8+ CDR3 sequences.

For CDR3 and TCR beta VDJ profiling, genomic DNA was the template used. TCRdb recomputed calls from the reads with MiXCR, one row per CDR3 protein. The data hold 200,000 to 250,000 distinct CDR3 sequences, with roughly 33% observed a single time. Ten or more counts support this clonotype. Its antigen is still unknown. V dropped 6 bases and J dropped 2 bases, with 12 bases sitting between them. There are 13 residues in the CDR3. CDR1 and CDR2 (germline): DFQATT, SNEGSKA (reference sequence). This chain joins TRBV20-1 and TRBJ2-3; D not resolved. The sequence derives from a human donor in good health, serving as a control. The sample comprised sorted CD4+, CD8+, or CD8+CD57+ T cells (not recorded which) from PBMCs. CDR3 in DNA: TGCAGTGCCCCGGACCGCCACACAGATACGCAGTATTTT. It encodes CSAPDRHTDTQYF.